These 11 T cell receptor beta chains were all obtained from the same sample, sequenced in a study of T cell responses to AZD1222 COVID-19 vaccine. Generated by immunoSEQ multiplex PCR, the TCRdb table keeps only in-frame clones and is missing some. The table includes 75,000 to 95,000 clones, approximately 81% detected once. This specimen consisted of peripheral blood, obtained 28 days after the second AZD1222 dose. These receptors all stem from an adult who received the AZD1222 COVID-19 vaccine.

J is TRBJ2-2 and V is TRBV18; D may be TRBD1 or TRBD2 (6 bases each). Germline V CDR1 and CDR2: KGHSH, LQKENI. The CDR3 is 18 amino acids. Trimming stripped 1 base from V and 0 bases from J, with 15 bases between. In nucleotides, the CDR3 is TGTGCCAGCTCACCACTCACCACACGGGGGCCGAACACCGGGGAGCTGTTTTTT. It codes for CASSPLTTRGPNTGELFF.

The CDR3 region is CASSEGLGSYNEQFF. The CDR3 bases are TGTGCCAGCTCTGAAGGTCTAGGTTCCTACAATGAGCAGTTCTTC. This chain uses TRBV7-3 with TRBJ2-1; D not resolved. The V gene's germline CDR1 is SGHTA and CDR2 FQGTGA. This CDR3 is built from 15 residues. The V gene lost 8 bases and the J gene lost 1 base, with 15 bases spanning the gap. Variable domain in full (rest from reference TRBV7-3 and TRBJ2-1): GAGVSQTPSNKVTEKGKYVELRCDPISGHTALYWYRQSLGQGPEFLIYFQGTGAADDSGLPNDRFFAVRPEGSVSTLKIQRTERGDSAVYLCASSEGLGSYNEQFFGPGTRLTVL.

V and J are TRBV2 and TRBJ1-2, with a tentative D call TRBD1 (5 bases). V shed 10 bases and J shed 4 bases, with 16 bases lying between them. CDR1 and CDR2 (germline): SNHLY, FYNNEI. The CDR3 sequence is 13 residues long. CDR3 residues: CATPPQGGYGYTF. The DNA of the CDR3 is TGTGCCACCCCGCCCCAGGGTGGCTATGGCTACACCTTC.

This clone is a singleton in its sample. The chain carries TRBV10-3 and TRBJ1-5; D uncertain. Germline CDR1 reads ENHRY; CDR2 reads SYGVKD. Trimming took 2 bases from V and 11 from J, leaving 10 bases between them. This CDR3 has 12 residues. Here the CDR3 reads CAISEPGLTQHF. The CDR3 nucleotides read TGTGCCATCAGTGAGCCGGGCCTGACCCAGCATTTT.

Worth noting for this clone: A read error may produce the germline difference seen at one junction end. The gene calls are TRBV7-7 and TRBJ2-2; D ambiguous. This CDR3 spans 15 amino acids. CDR1 and CDR2 (germline): SSHAT, FNYEAQ (reference sequence). The chain's CDR3 is CASSLSGVGTGELFF. The CDR3 bases are TGTGCTAGCAGCTTATCAGGCGTAGGGACCGGGGAGCTGTTTTTT.

This sequence joins TRBV29-1 and TRBJ2-6; D is perhaps TRBD1 or TRBD2 (5 bases each). This CDR3 has 17 amino acids. Germline CDR1 is SQVTM and CDR2 is ANQGSEA. Trimming pared 6 bases from V and 4 bases from J, leaving 22 bases between. The DNA for the CDR3 is TGCAGCGTAGTCCTCCTGAGGGGAAGATTAGGGGCCAACGTCCTGACTTTC. This gives the protein CSVVLLRGRLGANVLTF.

The genes are TRBV4-2 and TRBJ2-3; unclear D gene. The CDR3 spans 15 residues. Germline CDR1 reads LGHNA; CDR2 reads YNFKEQ. V was cut by 4 bases and J by 0 bases, with 11 bases left in between. For the CDR3, the DNA is TGTGCCAGCAGCCGCGGTGCGGCTAGCACAGATACGCAGTATTTT. Its translation: CASSRGAASTDTQYF.

The CDR3 here is CASSFDGGGTDTQYF. The CDR3 DNA follows: TGTGCCAGCAGCTTTGACGGCGGGGGAACAGATACGCAGTATTTT. The chain recombines TRBV5-4 with TRBJ2-3; 7 positions match TRBD2. This CDR3 is 15 amino acids long. The junction had 6 bases not matched to a gene; V was cut back by 2 bases and J by 3 bases. Germline V gene sequence: CDR1 SGHNT, CDR2 YYREEE (reference sequence).

The rearrangement links TRBV7-2 to TRBJ2-7; 7 positions match TRBD2. J was trimmed by 0 bases and V by 6 bases; bases with no gene match: 14. The germline V gene encodes CDR1 SGHTA and CDR2 FQGNSA. The CDR3 extends over 17 amino acids. The CDR3 reads CASSRTSGTSSSYEQYF. For the CDR3, the DNA is TGTGCCAGCAGTCGAACCAGCGGGACGTCAAGCTCCTACGAGCAGTACTTC.

V gene TRBV24-1 combines with J gene TRBJ2-1; 7 nucleotides align to TRBD1. Germline V gene lookup returns CDR1 KGHDR and CDR2 SFDVKD. The CDR3 is 17 amino acids. The V segment lost 2 bases and the J segment 5 bases; nucleotides outside the gene matches: 11. This CDR3 is CATSDSTASGTDNEQFF. The CDR3 bases are TGTGCCACCAGTGATTCGACCGCCTCCGGGACAGACAATGAGCAGTTCTTC.

The chain links TRBV10-2 to TRBJ2-7; D is unresolved. The V gene's germline CDR1 is WSHSY and CDR2 SAAADI. The ends were cut back, 6 bases at V and 2 bases at J, with 14 bases in the middle. CDR3 length equals 14 residues. CDR3 sequence (DNA): TGCGCCAGCAGCCCCAGGTACGACCCCTACGAGCAGTACTTC. Encoded protein: CASSPRYDPYEQYF.